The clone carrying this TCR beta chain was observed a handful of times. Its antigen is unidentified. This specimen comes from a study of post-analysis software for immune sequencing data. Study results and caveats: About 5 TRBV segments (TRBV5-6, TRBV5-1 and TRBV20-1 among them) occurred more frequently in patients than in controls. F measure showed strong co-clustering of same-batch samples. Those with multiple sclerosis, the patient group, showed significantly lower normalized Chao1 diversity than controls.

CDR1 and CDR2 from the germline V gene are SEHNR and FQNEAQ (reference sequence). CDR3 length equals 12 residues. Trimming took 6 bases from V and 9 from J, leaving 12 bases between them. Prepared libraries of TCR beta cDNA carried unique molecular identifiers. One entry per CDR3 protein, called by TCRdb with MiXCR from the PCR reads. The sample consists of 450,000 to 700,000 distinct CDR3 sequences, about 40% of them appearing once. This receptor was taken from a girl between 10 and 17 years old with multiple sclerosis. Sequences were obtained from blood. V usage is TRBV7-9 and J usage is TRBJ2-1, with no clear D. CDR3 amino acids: CASRSGYFEQFF. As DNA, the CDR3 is TGTGCCAGCAGGAGTGGATACTTTGAGCAGTTCTTC. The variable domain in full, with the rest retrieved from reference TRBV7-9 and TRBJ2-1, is DTGVSQNPRHKITKRGQNVTFRCDPISEHNRLYWYRQTLGQGPEFLTYFQNEAQLEKSRLLSDRFSAERPKGSFSTLEIQRTEQGDSAMYLCASRSGYFEQFFGPGTRLTVL.